This record concerns one TCR beta chain sequence. This sample was taken from a study of immune characterization of retroperitoneal liposarcoma. A single record per CDR3 protein comes from TCRdb applying MiXCR to the PCR reads. The data show fewer than 25,000 distinct CDR3 sequences, 35% to 45% seen once. CDR3 length: 12 residues. Trimming took off 4 bases at V and 5 bases at J, with 5 bases between the two ends. The germline gives CDR1 MNHNS, CDR2 SASEGT. This sequence joins TRBV6-1 and TRBJ2-2; D call uncertain. The source material was blood. The clonotype comes from a male donor with retroperitoneal liposarcoma. CDR3 DNA: TGTGCCAGCAGTGCAGGAACCGGGGAGCTGTTTTTT. This sequence encodes CASSAGTGELFF.